This T cell receptor (beta chain) derives from a study of blood T cell repertoires in COVID-19. Study information: PBMCs, B-cell-depleted T cells, or T cells were the source of the cDNA or gDNA that made up the material.

The repertoire was sequenced with immunoSEQ multiplex PCR; TCRdb's copy has only in-frame clones and lacks some. Here the sample spans about 190,000 clones, around 87% being singletons. Germline CDR1 and CDR2: SGHTA and FQGNSA. V dropped 1 base and J dropped 3 bases, with 7 bases sitting between them. CDR3 size: 14 residues. Cohort allocation depended upon clinical history that participants reported. The V call is TRBV7-2, the J call TRBJ1-5; D remains unclear. This TCR was sampled from a woman between 40 and 55 years old in a cohort exposed to, infected with or recovered from COVID-19 (not recorded which). Sequencing used PBMCs or T cells enriched from blood (not recorded which). The CDR3 sequence is CASSLVLVNQPQHF. In DNA form, the CDR3 reads TGTGCCAGCAGCTTAGTACTAGTCAATCAGCCCCAGCATTTT.